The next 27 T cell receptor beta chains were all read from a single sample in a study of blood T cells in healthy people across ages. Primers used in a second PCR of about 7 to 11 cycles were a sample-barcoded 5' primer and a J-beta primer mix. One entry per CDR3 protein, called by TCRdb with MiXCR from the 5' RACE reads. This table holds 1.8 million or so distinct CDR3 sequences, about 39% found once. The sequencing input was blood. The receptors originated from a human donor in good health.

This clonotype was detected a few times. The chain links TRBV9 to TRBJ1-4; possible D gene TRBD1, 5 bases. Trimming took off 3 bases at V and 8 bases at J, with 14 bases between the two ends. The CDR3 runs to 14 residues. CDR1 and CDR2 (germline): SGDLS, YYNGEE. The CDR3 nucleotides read TGTGCCAGCAGCGCCTACCTCAGGGCAGAAAAACTGTTTTTT. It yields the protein CASSAYLRAEKLFF.

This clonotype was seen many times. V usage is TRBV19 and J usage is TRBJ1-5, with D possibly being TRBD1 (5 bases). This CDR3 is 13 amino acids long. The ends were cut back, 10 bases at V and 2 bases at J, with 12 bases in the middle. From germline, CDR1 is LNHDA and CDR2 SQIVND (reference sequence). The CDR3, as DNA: TGTGCCACCTCCGACAGCCGCAATCAGCCCCAGCATTTT. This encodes CATSDSRNQPQHF.

The CDR3 region has the DNA TGTGCCAGCAGTTTATTGGGAGTAGCGGGGTATGGGGATAATGAGCAGTTCTTC. This encodes CASSLLGVAGYGDNEQFF. This chain uses TRBV12-3 or TRBV12-4 with TRBJ2-1, with 8 bases lining up with TRBD2. V lost 2 bases, J lost 7 bases, and 16 bases stayed unmatched. The CDR3 is 18 residues long.

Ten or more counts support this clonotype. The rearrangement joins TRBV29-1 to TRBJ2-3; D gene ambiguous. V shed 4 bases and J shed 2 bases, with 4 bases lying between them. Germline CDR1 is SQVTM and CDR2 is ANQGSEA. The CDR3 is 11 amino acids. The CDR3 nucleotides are TGCAGCGTTGCAGACACAGATACGCAGTATTTT. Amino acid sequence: CSVADTDTQYF.

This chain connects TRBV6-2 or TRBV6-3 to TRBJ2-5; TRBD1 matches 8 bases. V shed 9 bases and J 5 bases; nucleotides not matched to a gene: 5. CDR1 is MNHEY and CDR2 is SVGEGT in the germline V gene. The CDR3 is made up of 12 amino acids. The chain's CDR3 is CASQTGVETQYF. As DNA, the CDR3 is TGTGCCAGTCAGACAGGGGTGGAGACCCAGTACTTC.

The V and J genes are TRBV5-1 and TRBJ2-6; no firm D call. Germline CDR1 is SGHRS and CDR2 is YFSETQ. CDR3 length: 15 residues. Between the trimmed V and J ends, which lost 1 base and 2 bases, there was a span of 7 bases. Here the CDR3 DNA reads TGCGCCAGCAGCTTGATCAACGCTGGGGCCAACGTCCTGACTTTC. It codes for CASSLINAGANVLTF.

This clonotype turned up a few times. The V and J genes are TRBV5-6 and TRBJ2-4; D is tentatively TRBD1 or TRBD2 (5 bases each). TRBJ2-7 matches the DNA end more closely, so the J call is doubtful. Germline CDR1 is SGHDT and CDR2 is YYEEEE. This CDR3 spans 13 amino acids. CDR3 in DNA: TGTGCCAGCAGCTTGGTCAAGAGGGGCGAGCAGTACTTC. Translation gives CASSLVKRGEQYF.

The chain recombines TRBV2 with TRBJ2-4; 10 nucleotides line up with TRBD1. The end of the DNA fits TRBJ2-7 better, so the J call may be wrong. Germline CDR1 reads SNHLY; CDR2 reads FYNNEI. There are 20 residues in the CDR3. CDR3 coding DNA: TGTGCCAGCAGTGAACTCTTGGGTCATACCCGGGACAGGGGATCGGACGAGCAGTACTTC. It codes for CASSELLGHTRDRGSDEQYF.

CDR3 in DNA: TGTGCCAGCAGCCCGTATACGGAGACCCAGTACTTC. This encodes CASSPYTETQYF. J is TRBJ2-5 and V is TRBV12-3 or TRBV12-4; D unresolved. V gave up 6 bases and J gave up 5 bases, with 10 bases separating them. The CDR3 runs to 12 residues.

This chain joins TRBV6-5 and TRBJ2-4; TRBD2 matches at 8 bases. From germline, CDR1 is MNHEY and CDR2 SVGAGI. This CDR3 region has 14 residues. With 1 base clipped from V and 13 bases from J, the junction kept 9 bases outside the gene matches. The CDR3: CASSYFAGAGEQYF. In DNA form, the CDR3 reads TGTGCCAGCAGTTACTTTGCAGGAGCGGGGGAGCAGTACTTC.

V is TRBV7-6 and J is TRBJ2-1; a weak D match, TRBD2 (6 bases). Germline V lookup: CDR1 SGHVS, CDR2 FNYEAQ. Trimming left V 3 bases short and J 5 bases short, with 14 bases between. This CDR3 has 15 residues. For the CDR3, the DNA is TGTGCCAGCAGCTTTACTAGCCCACCCGACAATGAGCAGTTCTTC. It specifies CASSFTSPPDNEQFF.

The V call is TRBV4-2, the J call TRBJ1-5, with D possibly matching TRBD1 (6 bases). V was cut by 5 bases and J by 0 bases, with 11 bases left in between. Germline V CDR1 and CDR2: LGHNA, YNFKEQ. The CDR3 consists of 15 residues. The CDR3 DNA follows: TGTGCCAGCAGCTTTGAGGGGGATAGCAATCAGCCCCAGCATTTT. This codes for CASSFEGDSNQPQHF.

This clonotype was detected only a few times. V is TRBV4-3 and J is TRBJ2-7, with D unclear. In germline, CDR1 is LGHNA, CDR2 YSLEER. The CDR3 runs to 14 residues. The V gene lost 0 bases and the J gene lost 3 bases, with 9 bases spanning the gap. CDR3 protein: CASSQDALDYEQYF. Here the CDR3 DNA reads TGCGCCAGCAGCCAAGACGCCTTAGACTACGAGCAGTACTTC.

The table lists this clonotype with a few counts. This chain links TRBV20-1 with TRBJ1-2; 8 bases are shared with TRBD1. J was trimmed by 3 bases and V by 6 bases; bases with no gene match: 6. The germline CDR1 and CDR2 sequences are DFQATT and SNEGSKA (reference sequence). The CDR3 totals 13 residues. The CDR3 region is CSARTGFHYGYTF. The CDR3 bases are TGCAGTGCAAGGACAGGGTTTCACTATGGCTACACCTTC.

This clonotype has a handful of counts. Written as DNA, the CDR3 is TGCAGCGTTGTGCTGGGCCCTCAGGGACTAGGGAACGAGCAGTACTTC. It encodes CSVVLGPQGLGNEQYF. The V and J genes are TRBV29-1 and TRBJ2-7; TRBD2 agrees at 8 bases. The CDR3 has 16 residues. V shed 4 bases, J shed 5 bases, and the junction held 16 bases outside the gene matches. Germline V gives CDR1 SQVTM, CDR2 ANQGSEA.

DNA of the CDR3: TGTGCCATCAGTGAGGGGGGGGCTGGCTACACCTTC. Translation: CAISEGGAGYTF. J is TRBJ1-2 and V is TRBV10-3; D is perhaps TRBD1 (6 bases). This CDR3 contains 12 residues. Germline values: CDR1 ENHRY, CDR2 SYGVKD. V was trimmed by 2 bases and J by 7 bases, leaving 8 bases between them.

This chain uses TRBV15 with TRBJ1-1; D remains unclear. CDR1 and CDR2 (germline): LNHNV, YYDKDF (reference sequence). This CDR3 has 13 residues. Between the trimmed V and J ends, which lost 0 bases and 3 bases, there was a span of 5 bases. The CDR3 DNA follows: TGTGCCACCAGCAGAGAAATGGACACTGAAGCTTTCTTT. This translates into CATSREMDTEAFF.

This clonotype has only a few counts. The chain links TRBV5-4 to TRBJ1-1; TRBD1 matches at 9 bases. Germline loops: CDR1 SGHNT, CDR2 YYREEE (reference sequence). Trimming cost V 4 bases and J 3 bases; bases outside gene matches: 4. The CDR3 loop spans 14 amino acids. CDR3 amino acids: CASSGDRVDTEAFF. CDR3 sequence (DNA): TGTGCCAGCAGCGGGGACAGGGTGGACACTGAAGCTTTCTTT.

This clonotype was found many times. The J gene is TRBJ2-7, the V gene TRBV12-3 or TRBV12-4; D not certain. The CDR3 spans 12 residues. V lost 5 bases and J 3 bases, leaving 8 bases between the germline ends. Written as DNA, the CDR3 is TGTGCCAGCAGTCCGATCCGCTACGAGCAGTACTTC. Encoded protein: CASSPIRYEQYF.

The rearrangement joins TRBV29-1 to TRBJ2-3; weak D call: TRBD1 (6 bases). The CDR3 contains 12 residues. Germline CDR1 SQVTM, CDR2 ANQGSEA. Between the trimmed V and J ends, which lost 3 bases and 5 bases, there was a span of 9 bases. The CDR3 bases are TGCAGCGTTGATACAGGGCAAGATACGCAGTATTTT. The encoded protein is CSVDTGQDTQYF.

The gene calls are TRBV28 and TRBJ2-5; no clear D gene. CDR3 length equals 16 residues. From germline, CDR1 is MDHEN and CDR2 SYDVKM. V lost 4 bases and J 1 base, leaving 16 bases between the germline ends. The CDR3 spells CASSSSKGRVQETQYF. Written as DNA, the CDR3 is TGTGCCAGCAGTTCCTCGAAAGGGCGCGTCCAAGAGACCCAGTACTTC.

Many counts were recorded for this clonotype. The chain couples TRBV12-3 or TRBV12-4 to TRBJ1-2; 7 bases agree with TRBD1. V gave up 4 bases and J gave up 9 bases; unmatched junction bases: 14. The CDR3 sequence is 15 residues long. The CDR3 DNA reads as TGTGCCAGCAGTTACACCGGGACAGAGGCTGTCAGCTACACCTTC. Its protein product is CASSYTGTEAVSYTF.

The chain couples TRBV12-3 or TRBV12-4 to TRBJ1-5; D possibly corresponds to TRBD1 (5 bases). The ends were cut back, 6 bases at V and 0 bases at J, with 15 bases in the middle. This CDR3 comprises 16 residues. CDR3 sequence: CASRVGTGNSNQPQHF. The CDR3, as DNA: TGTGCCAGCAGGGTGGGGACGGGGAATAGCAATCAGCCCCAGCATTTT.

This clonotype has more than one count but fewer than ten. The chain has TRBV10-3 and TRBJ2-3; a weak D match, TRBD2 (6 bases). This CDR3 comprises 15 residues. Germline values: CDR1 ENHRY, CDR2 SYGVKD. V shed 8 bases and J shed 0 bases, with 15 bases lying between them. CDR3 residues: CAIGSRGGSTDTQYF. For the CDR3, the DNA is TGTGCCATCGGGTCGCGGGGTGGTAGCACAGATACGCAGTATTTT.

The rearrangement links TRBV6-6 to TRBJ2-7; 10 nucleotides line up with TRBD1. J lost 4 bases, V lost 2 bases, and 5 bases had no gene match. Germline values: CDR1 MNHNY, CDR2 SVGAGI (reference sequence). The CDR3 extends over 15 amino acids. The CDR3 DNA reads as TGTGCCAGCAGTTACGAGACAGGGGGCGTTTACGAGCAGTACTTC. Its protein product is CASSYETGGVYEQYF.

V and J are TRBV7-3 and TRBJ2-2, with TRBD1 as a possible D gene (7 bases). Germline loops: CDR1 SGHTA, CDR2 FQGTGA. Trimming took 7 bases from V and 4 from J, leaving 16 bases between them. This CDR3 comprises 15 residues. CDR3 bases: TGTGCCAGCACCTTGGGGGGACAGACCACCGGGGAGCTGTTTTTT. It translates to CASTLGGQTTGELFF.

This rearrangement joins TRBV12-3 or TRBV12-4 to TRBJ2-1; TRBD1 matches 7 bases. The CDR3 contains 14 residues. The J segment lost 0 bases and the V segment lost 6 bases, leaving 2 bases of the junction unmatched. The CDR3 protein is CASRTGISYNEQFF. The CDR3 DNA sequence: TGTGCCAGCAGGACAGGGATCTCCTACAATGAGCAGTTCTTC.